This TCR beta chain derives from a study of tumor-infiltrating lymphocytes in primary liver carcinoma. Study overall: The cohort included men and women aged 30 to 69 years. Study results and limitations: Tumor-blood pairs (like tumor-adjacent pairs) overlapped less than tumor region pairs did. Compared with blood, tumor repertoires held significantly more in their top 250 clones.

Total RNA and DNA came together from approximately 20-30 mg of bulk tissue without cell sorting. Patients underwent resection of primary liver carcinoma. The CDR3 is 14 residues long. V lost 4 bases and J 1 base, leaving 12 bases between the germline ends. CDR1 SQVTM and CDR2 ANQGSEA come from the germline V gene. Comments on this clonotype: Its antigen is currently unknown. The conserved closing phenylalanine or tryptophan is absent in this CDR3, likely reflecting a read error.

The researchers produced TCR beta cDNA from around 0.5 ug total RNA with a constant-region primer. Slightly modified ARM-PCR, run as three nested multiplex PCR rounds, produced the TCR beta libraries. Running roughly 10 cycles apiece, the first two PCR rounds relied on TRBV1-TRBV30 forward primers together with a C-beta reverse primer. TCRdb processed the multiplex PCR reads anew with MiXCR; each CDR3 protein has one entry. The sample comprises about 92,000 distinct CDR3 sequences, about 70% of which are singletons, and approximately 30% rests with the top ten. The chain couples TRBV29-1 to TRBJ2-3; D tentatively reads TRBD1 or TRBD2 (5 bases each). This sequence originates from a man aged 40-49 years with primary liver carcinoma and hepatitis B virus infection. The sequenced sample was tumor-adjacent normal liver tissue. The chain's CDR3 is CSVGGGGGTDTQYY. The CDR3 nucleotides are TGCAGCGTTGGGGGTGGGGGAGGCACAGATACGCAGTATTAT.